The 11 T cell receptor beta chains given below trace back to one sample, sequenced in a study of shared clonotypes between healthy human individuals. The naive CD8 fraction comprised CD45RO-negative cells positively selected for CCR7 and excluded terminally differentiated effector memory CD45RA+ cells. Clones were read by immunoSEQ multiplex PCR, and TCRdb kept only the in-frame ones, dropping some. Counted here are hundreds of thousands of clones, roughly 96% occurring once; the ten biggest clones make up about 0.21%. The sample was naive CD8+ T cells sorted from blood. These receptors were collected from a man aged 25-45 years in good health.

CDR3 protein: CASSPQGEPQHF. DNA for the CDR3: TGTGCCAGCAGTCCGCAGGGGGAGCCCCAGCATTTT. The V and J genes are TRBV27 and TRBJ1-5; 7 positions match TRBD1. The CDR3 loop spans 12 amino acids. V lost 5 bases to trimming and J lost 8 bases; unmatched junction nucleotides: 3. Germline V gene lookup returns CDR1 MNHEY and CDR2 SMNVEV (reference sequence).

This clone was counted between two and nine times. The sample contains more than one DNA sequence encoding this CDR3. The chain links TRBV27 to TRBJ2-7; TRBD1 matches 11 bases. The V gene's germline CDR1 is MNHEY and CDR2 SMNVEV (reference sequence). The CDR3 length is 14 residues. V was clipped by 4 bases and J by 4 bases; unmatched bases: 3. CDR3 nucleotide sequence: TGTGCCAGCAGTTCCGGGACAGGGGGTTACGAGCAGTACTTC. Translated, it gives CASSSGTGGYEQYF.

The CDR3 protein is CASSAGLGLEQYF. CDR3 nucleotide sequence: TGTGCCAGCAGCGCGGGACTAGGGCTCGAGCAGTACTTC. The rearrangement uses TRBV5-6 and TRBJ2-7; 8 nucleotides match TRBD2. The V gene end was trimmed by 4 bases and the J gene end by 6 bases; junction bases not matched to a gene: 6. The CDR3 consists of 13 residues. Germline V gene data show CDR1 as SGHDT and CDR2 as YYEEEE.

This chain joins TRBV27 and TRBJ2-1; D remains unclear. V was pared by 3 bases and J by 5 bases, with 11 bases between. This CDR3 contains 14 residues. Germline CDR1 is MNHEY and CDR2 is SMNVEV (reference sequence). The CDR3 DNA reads TGTGCCAGCAGTTTCCTACGCCGGGACAATGAGCAGTTCTTC. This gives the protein CASSFLRRDNEQFF.

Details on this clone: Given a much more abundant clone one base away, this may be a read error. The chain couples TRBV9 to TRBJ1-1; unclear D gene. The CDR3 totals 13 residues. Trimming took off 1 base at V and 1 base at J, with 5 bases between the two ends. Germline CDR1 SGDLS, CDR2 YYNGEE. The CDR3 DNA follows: TGTGCCAGCAGCGTAAGAGGGAACACTGAAGCTTTCTTT. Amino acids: CASSVRGNTEAFF. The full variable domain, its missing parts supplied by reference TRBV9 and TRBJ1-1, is DSGVTQTPKHLITATGQRVTLRCSPRSGDLSVYWYQQSLDQGLQFLIQYYNGEERAKGNILERFSAQQFPDLHSELNLSSLELGDSALYFCASSVRGNTEAFFGQGTRLTVV.

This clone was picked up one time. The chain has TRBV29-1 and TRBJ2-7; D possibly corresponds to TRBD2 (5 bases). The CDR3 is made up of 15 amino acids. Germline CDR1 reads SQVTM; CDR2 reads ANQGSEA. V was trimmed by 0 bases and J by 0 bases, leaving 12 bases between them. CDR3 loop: CSVEDPAENSYEQYF. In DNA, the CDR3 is TGCAGCGTTGAAGACCCAGCGGAGAACTCCTACGAGCAGTACTTC.

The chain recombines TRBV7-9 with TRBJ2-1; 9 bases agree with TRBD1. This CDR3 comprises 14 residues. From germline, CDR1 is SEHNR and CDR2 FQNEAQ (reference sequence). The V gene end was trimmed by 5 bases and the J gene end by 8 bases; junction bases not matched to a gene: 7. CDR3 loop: CASSALGDRDEQFF. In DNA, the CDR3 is TGTGCCAGCAGCGCGTTGGGGGACAGGGATGAGCAGTTCTTC.

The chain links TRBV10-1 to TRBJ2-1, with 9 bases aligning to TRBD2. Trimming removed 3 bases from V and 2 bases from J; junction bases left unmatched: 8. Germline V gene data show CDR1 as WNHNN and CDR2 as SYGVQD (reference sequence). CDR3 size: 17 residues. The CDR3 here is CASSDGGTSPAYNEQFF. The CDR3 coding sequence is TGCGCCAGCAGTGACGGAGGGACTAGCCCAGCCTACAATGAGCAGTTCTTC.

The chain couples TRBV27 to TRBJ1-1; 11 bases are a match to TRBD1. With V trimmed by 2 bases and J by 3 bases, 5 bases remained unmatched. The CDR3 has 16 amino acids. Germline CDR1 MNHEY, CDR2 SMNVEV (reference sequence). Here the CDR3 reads CASSLNGDRGDTEAFF. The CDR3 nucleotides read TGTGCCAGCAGTTTAAACGGGGACAGGGGGGACACTGAAGCTTTCTTT.

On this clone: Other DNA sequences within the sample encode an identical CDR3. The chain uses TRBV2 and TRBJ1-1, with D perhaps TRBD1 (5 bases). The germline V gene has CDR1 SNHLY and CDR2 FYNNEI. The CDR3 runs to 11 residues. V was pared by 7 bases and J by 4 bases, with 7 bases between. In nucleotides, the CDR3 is TGTGCCAGCAACGGGGGCACTGAAGCTTTCTTT. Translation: CASNGGTEAFF.

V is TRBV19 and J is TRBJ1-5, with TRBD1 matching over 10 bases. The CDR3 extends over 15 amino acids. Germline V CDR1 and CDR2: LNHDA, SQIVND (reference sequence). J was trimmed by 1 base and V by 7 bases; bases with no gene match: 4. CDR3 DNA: TGTGCCAGTACCCCGACAGGGGGCAGCAATCAGCCCCAGCATTTT. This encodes CASTPTGGSNQPQHF.